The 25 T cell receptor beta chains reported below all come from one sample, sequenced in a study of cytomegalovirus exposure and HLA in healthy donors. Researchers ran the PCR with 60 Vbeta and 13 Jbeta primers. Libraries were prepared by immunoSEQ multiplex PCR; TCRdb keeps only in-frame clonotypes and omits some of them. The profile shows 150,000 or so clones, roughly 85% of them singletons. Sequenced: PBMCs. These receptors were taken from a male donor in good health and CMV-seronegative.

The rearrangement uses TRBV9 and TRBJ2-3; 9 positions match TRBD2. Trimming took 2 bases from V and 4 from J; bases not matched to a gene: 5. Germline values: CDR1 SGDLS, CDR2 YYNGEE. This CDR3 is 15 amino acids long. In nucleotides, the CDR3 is TGTGCCAGCAGCGTGGCGGGAGGGAGGGCAGATACGCAGTATTTT. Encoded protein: CASSVAGGRADTQYF.

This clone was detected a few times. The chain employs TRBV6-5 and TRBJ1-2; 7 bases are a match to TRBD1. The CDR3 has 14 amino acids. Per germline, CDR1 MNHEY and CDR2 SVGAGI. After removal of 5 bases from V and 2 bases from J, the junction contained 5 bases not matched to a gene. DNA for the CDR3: TGTGCCAGCAGTGCCCACAGGGGCAACTATGGCTACACCTTC. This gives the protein CASSAHRGNYGYTF.

The chain's CDR3 is CASSQGDRDTTEAFF. The CDR3 bases are TGCGCCAGCAGCCAAGGAGACAGGGACACGACTGAAGCTTTCTTT. The V gene is TRBV4-1, the J gene TRBJ1-1, with 7 bases aligning to TRBD1. The germline gives CDR1 MGHRA, CDR2 YSYEKL. V trimming: 1 base; J trimming: 5 bases; junction bases outside the gene matches: 7. The CDR3 has 15 residues.

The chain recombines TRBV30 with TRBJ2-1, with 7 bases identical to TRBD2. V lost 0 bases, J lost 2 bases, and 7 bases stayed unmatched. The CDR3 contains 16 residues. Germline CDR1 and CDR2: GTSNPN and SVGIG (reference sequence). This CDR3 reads CAWSVGLAETYNEQFF. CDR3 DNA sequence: TGTGCCTGGAGTGTAGGGCTAGCGGAGACCTACAATGAGCAGTTCTTC.

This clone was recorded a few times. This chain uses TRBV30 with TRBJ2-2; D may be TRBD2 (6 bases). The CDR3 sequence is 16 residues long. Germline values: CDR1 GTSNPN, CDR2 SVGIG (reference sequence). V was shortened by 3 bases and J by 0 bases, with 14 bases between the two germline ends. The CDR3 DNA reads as TGTGCCTGGAGCCCGGGACTTCTCTCGAACACCGGGGAGCTGTTTTTT. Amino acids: CAWSPGLLSNTGELFF.

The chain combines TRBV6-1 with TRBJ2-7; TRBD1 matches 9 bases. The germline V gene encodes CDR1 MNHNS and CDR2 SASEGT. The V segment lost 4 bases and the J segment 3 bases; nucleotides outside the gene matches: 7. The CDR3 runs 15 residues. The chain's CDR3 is CASSAPRTGDYEQYF. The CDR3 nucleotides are TGTGCCAGCAGTGCCCCCCGGACAGGGGACTACGAGCAGTACTTC.

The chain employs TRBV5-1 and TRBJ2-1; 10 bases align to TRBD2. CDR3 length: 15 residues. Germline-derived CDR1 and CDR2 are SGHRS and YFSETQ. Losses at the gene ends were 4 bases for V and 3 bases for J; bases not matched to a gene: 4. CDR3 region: CASSPAGGVYNEQFF. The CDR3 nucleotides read TGCGCCAGCAGCCCAGCGGGAGGGGTCTACAATGAGCAGTTCTTC. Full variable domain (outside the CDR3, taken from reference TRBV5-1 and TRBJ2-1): KAGVTQTPRYLIKTRGQQVTLSCSPISGHRSVSWYQQTPGQGLQFLFEYFSETQRNKGNFPGRFSGRQFSNSRSEMNVSTLELGDSALYLCASSPAGGVYNEQFFGPGTRLTVL.

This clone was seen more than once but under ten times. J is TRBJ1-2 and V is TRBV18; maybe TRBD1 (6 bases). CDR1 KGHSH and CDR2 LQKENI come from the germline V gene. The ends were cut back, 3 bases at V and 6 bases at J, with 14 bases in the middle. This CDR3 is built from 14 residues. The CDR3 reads CASSPARQGNGYTF. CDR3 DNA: TGTGCCAGCTCACCTGCTCGGCAGGGGAATGGCTACACCTTC.

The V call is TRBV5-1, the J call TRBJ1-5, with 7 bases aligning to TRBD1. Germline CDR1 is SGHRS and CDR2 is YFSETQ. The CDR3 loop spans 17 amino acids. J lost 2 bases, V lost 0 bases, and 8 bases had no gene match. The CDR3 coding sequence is TGCGCCAGCAGCTTGGACCCAATTGGACAGGGCAATCAGCCCCAGCATTTT. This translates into CASSLDPIGQGNQPQHF.

The CDR3 protein is CAWSRAKETQYF. The CDR3 bases are TGTGCCTGGAGCAGGGCGAAAGAGACCCAGTACTTC. This sequence joins TRBV30 and TRBJ2-5; maybe TRBD1 (5 bases). Germline-derived CDR1 and CDR2 are GTSNPN and SVGIG (reference sequence). The CDR3 length is 12 residues. V shed 3 bases and J shed 3 bases, with 8 bases lying between them.

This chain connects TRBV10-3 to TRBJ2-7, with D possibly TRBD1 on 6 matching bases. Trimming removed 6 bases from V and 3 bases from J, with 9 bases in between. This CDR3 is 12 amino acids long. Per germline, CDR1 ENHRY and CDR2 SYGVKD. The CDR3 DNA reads TGTGCCATCAGGCCGGACAGCTACGAGCAGTACTTC. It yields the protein CAIRPDSYEQYF.

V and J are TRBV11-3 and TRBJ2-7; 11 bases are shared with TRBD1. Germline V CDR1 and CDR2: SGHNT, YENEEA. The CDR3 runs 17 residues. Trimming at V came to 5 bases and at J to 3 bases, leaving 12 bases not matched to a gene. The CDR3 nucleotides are TGTGCCAGCAGCAGACGCCGAGGGGGGACAGGGGGCTACGAGCAGTACTTC. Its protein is CASSRRRGGTGGYEQYF.

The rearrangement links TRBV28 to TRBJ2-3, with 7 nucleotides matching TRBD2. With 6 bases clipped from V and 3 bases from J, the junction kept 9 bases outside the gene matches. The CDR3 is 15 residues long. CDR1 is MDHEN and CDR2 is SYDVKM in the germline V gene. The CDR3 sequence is CASSPDWEGTDTQYF. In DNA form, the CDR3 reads TGTGCCAGCAGCCCCGACTGGGAGGGGACAGATACGCAGTATTTT.

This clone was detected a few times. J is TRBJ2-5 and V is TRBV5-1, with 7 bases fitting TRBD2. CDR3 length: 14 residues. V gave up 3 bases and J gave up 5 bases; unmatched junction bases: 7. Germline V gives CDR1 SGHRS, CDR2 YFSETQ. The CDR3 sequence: CASSSLAVGETQYF. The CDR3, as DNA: TGCGCCAGCAGCTCCCTAGCGGTAGGGGAGACCCAGTACTTC.

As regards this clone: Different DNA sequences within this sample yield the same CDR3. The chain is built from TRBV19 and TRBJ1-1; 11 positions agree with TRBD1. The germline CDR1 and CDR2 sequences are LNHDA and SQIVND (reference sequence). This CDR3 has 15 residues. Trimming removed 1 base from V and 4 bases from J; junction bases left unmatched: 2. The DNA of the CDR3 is TGTGCCAGTAGTATAGGTGGGACAGGGGGCACTGAAGCTTTCTTT. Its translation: CASSIGGTGGTEAFF.

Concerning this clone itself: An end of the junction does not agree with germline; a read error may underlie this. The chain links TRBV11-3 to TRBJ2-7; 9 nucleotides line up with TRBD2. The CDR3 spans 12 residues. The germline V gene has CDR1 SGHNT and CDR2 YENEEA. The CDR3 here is CASSPRGGTSRF. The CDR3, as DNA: TGTGCCAGCAGCCCAAGGGGGGGGACTAGCCGGTTC. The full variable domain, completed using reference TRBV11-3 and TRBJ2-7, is EAGVVQSPRYKIIEKKQPVAFWCNPISGHNTLYWYLQNLGQGPELLIRYENEEAVDDSQLPKDRFSAERLKGVDSTLKIQPAELGDSAVYLCASSPRGGTSRFGPGTRLTVT.

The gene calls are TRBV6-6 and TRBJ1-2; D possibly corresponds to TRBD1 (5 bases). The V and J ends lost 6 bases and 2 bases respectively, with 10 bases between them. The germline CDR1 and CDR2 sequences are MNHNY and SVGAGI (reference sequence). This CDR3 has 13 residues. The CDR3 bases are TGTGCCAGCAGCATCGACAGCAACTATGGCTACACCTTC. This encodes CASSIDSNYGYTF.

The CDR3 spells CATSREPRGGEQYF. CDR3 DNA: TGTGCCACCAGCAGAGAGCCCCGGGGGGGCGAGCAGTACTTC. V and J are TRBV15 and TRBJ2-7, with 8 bases fitting TRBD2. V trimming: 0 bases; J trimming: 6 bases; junction bases outside the gene matches: 4. CDR3 length: 14 amino acids. CDR1 is LNHNV and CDR2 is YYDKDF in the germline V gene (reference sequence).

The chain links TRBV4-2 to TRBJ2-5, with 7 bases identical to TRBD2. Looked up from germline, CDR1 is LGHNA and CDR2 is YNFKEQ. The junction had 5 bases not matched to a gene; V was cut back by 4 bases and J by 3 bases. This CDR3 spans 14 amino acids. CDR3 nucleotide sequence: TGTGCCAGCAGCCCTTCGGGGGGTGAAGAGACCCAGTACTTC. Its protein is CASSPSGGEETQYF.

CDR3 sequence: CASRTSGTGNEQFF. The CDR3 bases are TGTGCCAGCAGGACTAGCGGGACGGGCAATGAGCAGTTCTTC. The chain employs TRBV27 and TRBJ2-1; 11 bases fit TRBD2. Germline V gene lookup returns CDR1 MNHEY and CDR2 SMNVEV (reference sequence). Trimming cost V 6 bases and J 6 bases; bases outside gene matches: 4. This CDR3 region has 14 residues.

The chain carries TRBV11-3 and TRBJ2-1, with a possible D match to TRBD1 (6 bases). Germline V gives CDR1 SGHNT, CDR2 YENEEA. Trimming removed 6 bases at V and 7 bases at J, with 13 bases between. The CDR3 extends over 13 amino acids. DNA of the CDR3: TGTGCCAGCAGTGGACAGAGTGGGAATGAGCAGTTCTTC. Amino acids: CASSGQSGNEQFF.

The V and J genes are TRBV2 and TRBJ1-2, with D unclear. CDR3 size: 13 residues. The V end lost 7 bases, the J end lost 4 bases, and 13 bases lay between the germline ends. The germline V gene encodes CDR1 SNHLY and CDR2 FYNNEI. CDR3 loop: CASIRESTYGYTF. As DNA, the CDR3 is TGTGCCAGCATTAGAGAGTCCACCTATGGCTACACCTTC.

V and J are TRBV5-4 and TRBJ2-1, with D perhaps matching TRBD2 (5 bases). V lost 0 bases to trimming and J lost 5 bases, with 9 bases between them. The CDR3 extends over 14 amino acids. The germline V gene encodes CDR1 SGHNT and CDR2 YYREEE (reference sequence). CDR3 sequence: CASSLGGSDNEQFF. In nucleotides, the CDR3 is TGTGCCAGCAGCTTGGGAGGGAGTGACAATGAGCAGTTCTTC.

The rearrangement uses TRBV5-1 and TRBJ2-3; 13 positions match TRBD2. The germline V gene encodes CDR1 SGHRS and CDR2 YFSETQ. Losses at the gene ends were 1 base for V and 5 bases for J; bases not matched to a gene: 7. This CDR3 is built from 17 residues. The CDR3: CASSLPTSGRLGDTQYF. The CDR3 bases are TGCGCCAGCAGCTTGCCGACTAGCGGGAGGTTAGGAGATACGCAGTATTTT.

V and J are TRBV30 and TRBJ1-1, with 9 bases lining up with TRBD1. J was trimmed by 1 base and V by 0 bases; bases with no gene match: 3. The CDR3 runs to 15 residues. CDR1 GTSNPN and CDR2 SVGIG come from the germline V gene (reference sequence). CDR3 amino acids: CAWSVGGQGNTEAFF. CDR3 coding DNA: TGTGCCTGGAGTGTGGGGGGACAGGGGAACACTGAAGCTTTCTTT. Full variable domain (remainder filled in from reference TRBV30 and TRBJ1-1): SQTIHQWPATLVQPVGSPLSLECTVEGTSNPNLYWYRQAAGRGLQLLFYSVGIGQISSEVPQNLSASRPQDRQFILSSKKLLLSDSGFYLCAWSVGGQGNTEAFFGQGTRLTVV.